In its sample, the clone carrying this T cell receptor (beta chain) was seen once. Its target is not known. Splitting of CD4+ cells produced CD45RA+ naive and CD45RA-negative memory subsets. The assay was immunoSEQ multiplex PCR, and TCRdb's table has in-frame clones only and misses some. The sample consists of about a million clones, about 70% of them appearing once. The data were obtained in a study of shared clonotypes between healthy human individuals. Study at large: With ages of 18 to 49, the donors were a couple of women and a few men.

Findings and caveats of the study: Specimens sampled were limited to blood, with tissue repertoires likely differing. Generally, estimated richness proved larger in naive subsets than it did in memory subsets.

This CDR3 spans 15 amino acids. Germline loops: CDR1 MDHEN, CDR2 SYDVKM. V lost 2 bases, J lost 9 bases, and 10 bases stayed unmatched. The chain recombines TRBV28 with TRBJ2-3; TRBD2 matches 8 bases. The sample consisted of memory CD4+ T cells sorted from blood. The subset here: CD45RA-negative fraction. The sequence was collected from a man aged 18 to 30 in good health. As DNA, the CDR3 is TGTGCCAGCAGTTTACCCCAAGCGGGGGCCCGAACGCAGTATTTT. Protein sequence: CASSLPQAGARTQYF.